The next 8 T cell receptor beta chains were all read from a single sample in a study of T cells in Graves' hyperthyroidism and ophthalmopathy. The investigators amplified TCR beta CDR3 regions from RNA transcripts. The study used the HTBI primer set for a first-round RT-PCR of the TCR CDR3. In TCRdb, the multiplex PCR reads were re-called with MiXCR into one record per CDR3 protein. The sample carries around 380,000 distinct CDR3 sequences, roughly 14% recorded once. Input material: blood. The source of these receptors is a young man with Graves' hyperthyroidism that later progressed to Graves' ophthalmopathy.

At least ten counts were recorded for this clonotype. The V gene is TRBV7-9, the J gene TRBJ2-3; D not certain. V lost 5 bases and J lost 6, with 9 bases in between. Looked up from germline, CDR1 is SEHNR and CDR2 is FQNEAQ (reference sequence). The CDR3 has 12 residues. Written as DNA, the CDR3 is TGTGCCAGCAGCCGTAAGAGGGATACGCAGTATTTT. Translated, it gives CASSRKRDTQYF.

This chain uses TRBV20-1 with TRBJ2-3, with 8 bases matching TRBD2. V lost 3 bases, J lost 2 bases, and 4 bases stayed unmatched. This CDR3 has 14 residues. Germline assignment: CDR1 DFQATT and CDR2 SNEGSKA (reference sequence). The CDR3 reads CSASSGDPTDTQYF. CDR3 bases: TGCAGTGCTAGTAGCGGGGACCCCACAGATACGCAGTATTTT.

This clonotype was recorded at least ten times. V and J are TRBV30 and TRBJ2-7; D is possibly TRBD2 (6 bases). V lost 2 bases, J lost 0 bases, and 11 bases lay in between. CDR3 length: 14 residues. Germline CDR1 reads GTSNPN; CDR2 reads SVGIG (reference sequence). The CDR3 is CAWSPGLDSYEQYF. CDR3 DNA sequence: TGTGCCTGGAGTCCGGGACTCGACTCCTACGAGCAGTACTTC.

This clonotype showed up many times. This chain joins TRBV6-5 and TRBJ2-2; D possibly matches TRBD1 or TRBD2 (6 bases each). This CDR3 has 14 residues. The V and J ends lost 0 bases and 6 bases respectively, with 8 bases between them. The germline V gene has CDR1 MNHEY and CDR2 SVGAGI. CDR3: CASSYSGGSGELFF. The DNA of the CDR3 is TGTGCCAGCAGTTACTCCGGGGGCTCCGGGGAGCTGTTTTTT.

This clonotype showed up many times. This chain uses TRBV27 with TRBJ2-7; 8 bases are shared with TRBD1. The V and J ends lost 5 bases and 2 bases, in that order; junction bases with no gene match: 5. The CDR3 loop spans 14 amino acids. Germline CDR1 is MNHEY and CDR2 is SMNVEV (reference sequence). This chain's CDR3 is CASSLRQGTYEQYF. In DNA, the CDR3 is TGTGCCAGCAGTCTACGACAGGGGACCTACGAGCAGTACTTC.

Of note for this clonotype: A much larger clone lies one base from this, so it may be a read error. No conserved phenylalanine or tryptophan ends this CDR3, so it is likely a read error. The chain has TRBV11-3 and TRBJ2-2; 8 bases match TRBD2. CDR1 is SGHNT and CDR2 is YENEEA in the germline V gene. The ends lost 4 bases at V and 0 bases at J; junction bases unmatched: 4. This CDR3 region has 16 residues. For the CDR3, the DNA is TGTGCCAGCAGCTCTGGACTAGCCCCGAACACCGGGGAGCTGTTTTGT. Translated: CASSSGLAPNTGELFC.

This clonotype was recorded at least ten times. The genes are TRBV4-1 and TRBJ1-1; D unresolved. This CDR3 region has 14 residues. CDR1 is MGHRA, CDR2 YSYEKL, per germline. V lost 0 bases and J 1 base, leaving 6 bases between the germline ends. The CDR3: CASSQDFRNTEAFF. In DNA, the CDR3 is TGCGCCAGCAGCCAAGATTTTCGGAACACTGAAGCTTTCTTT.

This clonotype was detected many times. The rearrangement uses TRBV27 and TRBJ2-3; TRBD2 agrees at 13 bases. Germline CDR1 and CDR2: MNHEY and SMNVEV (reference sequence). With V trimmed by 0 bases and J by 8 bases, 11 bases remained unmatched. The CDR3 spans 18 residues. CDR3 DNA: TGTGCCAGCAGTTTATCCTACCTACTAGCGGGGGGGCGGGGTACGCAGTATTTT. Translated: CASSLSYLLAGGRGTQYF.